This TCR beta chain appears in the sequencing data of a study of sequential checkpoint blockade in melanoma. Study-level information: After nivolumab or ipilimumab alone, 20 to 25 patients had week-13 rebiopsies. Findings and limits, study-wide: Mutational load did not correlate with tumor T-cell fraction or clonality.

Method: immunoSEQ multiplex PCR; TCRdb's copy keeps in-frame clones and lacks some. The sample consists of thousands of clones, 26% of them appearing once. CDR3 length: 14 amino acids. Germline lookup yields CDR1 LNHDA and CDR2 SQIVND (reference sequence). V was trimmed by 5 bases and J by 5 bases, leaving 16 bases between them. Treatment of the sample: randomized to nivolumab then ipilimumab (arm A) or the reverse (arm B). In the case of this clone: Antigen unknown.

The J gene is TRBJ2-7, the V gene TRBV19; D gene ambiguous. The input for sequencing was tumor tissue (inferred from file names), taken from a patient given nivolumab and ipilimumab in sequence. This TCR was recovered from a human donor with melanoma. CDR3 bases: TGTGCCAGTAGTTCCCGAGAGCTGGCCAACGAGCAGTACTTC. The encoded protein is CASSSRELANEQYF.